This entry features one T cell receptor (beta chain) sequence. These data originate in a study of control samples from healthy donors and cancer patients. The V and J ends lost 1 base and 3 bases respectively, with 7 bases between them. The CDR3 covers 13 residues. In germline, CDR1 is SGHRS, CDR2 YFSETQ. Some clones are missing from TCRdb's copy, which holds only in-frame ones; the method was immunoSEQ multiplex PCR. This repertoire shows 400,000 to 450,000 clones, 90% found once; its top ten account for around 6.4%. The chain uses TRBV5-1 and TRBJ1-1; D remains ambiguous. The clonotype originates from a man in his forties with head and neck cancer. Source material: PBMCs. The CDR3 loop reads CASSLPGYTEAFF. CDR3 DNA: TGCGCCAGCAGCTTGCCGGGGTACACTGAAGCTTTCTTT.